Listed below are T cell receptor beta chains from one sample, sequenced in a study of blood T cell repertoires in COVID-19. The table came from immunoSEQ multiplex PCR; TCRdb's copy has only in-frame clones and leaves some out. The profile shows some 190,000 clones, 82% of them singletons. The sample consisted of peripheral blood. These receptors all come from a woman aged 55-69 years with COVID-19, enrolled during active disease. Each CDR3 is given with its conserved first and last residue. Fields, in order: clone size, V gene, D gene, J gene, CDR3 DNA, CDR3 protein. D genes are given only for firm matches. Size tells how often a clone was seen (once, few, many) or the class of an expanded clone, and some rows leave it out.

>-|TRBV3-1/TRBV3-2|TRBD1|TRBJ2-1
TGTGCCAGCAGCCTAACAGGGGCTGGGCACAATGAGCAGTTCTTC
CASSLTGAGHNEQFF
>-|TRBV3-1/TRBV3-2|TRBD2|TRBJ2-3
TGTGCCAGCAGCACACTAGCGGGGGGGTACACAGATACGCAGTATTTT
CASSTLAGGYTDTQYF
>-|TRBV4-2|-|TRBJ2-7
TGTGCCAGCAGCCAAGACCACTCCTACGAGCAGTACTTC
CASSQDHSYEQYF
>-|TRBV19|TRBD1|TRBJ1-2
TGTGCCAGTAGTCTACTCCGACAGGGGCTGAGAGGCTACACCTTC
CASSLLRQGLRGYTF
>-|TRBV5-1|-|TRBJ1-1
TGCGCCAGTCGGTACAATGGAGGCACTGAAGCTTTCTTT
CASRYNGGTEAFF
>-|TRBV28|TRBD1|TRBJ1-1
TGTGCCAGCAGTTTATGGGCACAGGGGGCAGAAGCTTTCTTT
CASSLWAQGAEAFF
>many|TRBV24-1|TRBD2|TRBJ2-1
TGTGCCACCAGGAAACCGCCGGGACTAGCGGGACTTTGGGTTGAGCAGTTCTTC
CATRKPPGLAGLWVEQFF
>-|TRBV10-1|TRBD1|TRBJ1-2
TGCGCCAGCAGTGAAGTGGACAGGGGGTTTAACTATGGCTACACCTTC
CASSEVDRGFNYGYTF
>-|TRBV5-6|TRBD1|TRBJ1-4
TGTGCCAGCAGCAGGACAGGGAGGGATGAAAAACTGTTTTTT
CASSRTGRDEKLFF
>-|TRBV4-1|TRBD1|TRBJ1-3
TGCGCCAGCAGCCAAGAAGATCCGGGACAGAACTCTGGAAACACCATATATTTT
CASSQEDPGQNSGNTIYF
>-|TRBV2|-|TRBJ2-5
TGTGCCAGCAGTGAGTGGAGCGCCGGGGTTGGAGAGACCCAGTACTTC
CASSEWSAGVGETQYF
>once|TRBV5-1|TRBD2|TRBJ2-3
TGCGCCAGCAGCTCCACTAGCGGGGCTAGGGATACGCAGTATTTT
CASSSTSGARDTQYF
>few|TRBV6-2/TRBV6-3|-|TRBJ1-4
TGTGCCAGCAGTTACGCGACAGGAGATGCAACTAATGAAAAACTGTTTTTT
CASSYATGDATNEKLFF
>few|TRBV2|-|TRBJ2-3
TGTGCCAGCAGTCCAGTAGCGGTCTCTAGCACAGATACGCAGTATTTT
CASSPVAVSSTDTQYF
>-|TRBV28|TRBD1|TRBJ1-5
TGTGCCAGCAGTGAACGCCGGGACAGGGGACGAAATCAGCCCCAGCATTTT
CASSERRDRGRNQPQHF
>-|TRBV10-3|TRBD1|TRBJ1-4
TGTGCCATCAGTGAGCCGGGACAGAATAATGAAAAACTGTTTTTT
CAISEPGQNNEKLFF
>-|TRBV13|TRBD2|TRBJ2-3
TGTGCCAGCAGCTTCCCCCAACTAGCGGGAGGGCCCAGTACAGATACGCAGTATTTT
CASSFPQLAGGPSTDTQYF
>-|TRBV6-5|TRBD1|TRBJ1-2
TGTGCCAGCAGAGATCCGGGACAGGGGGCTAGAGGCTACACCTTC
CASRDPGQGARGYTF
>-|TRBV5-1|-|TRBJ2-3
TGCGCCAGCAGCTTTGGAGGGGGCGCAGATACGCAGTATTTT
CASSFGGGADTQYF
>-|TRBV5-1|-|TRBJ2-1
TGCGCCAGCAGCTTACAGGTTTCCACGAACAATGAGCAGTTCTTC
CASSLQVSTNNEQFF
>-|TRBV19|TRBD2|TRBJ2-2
TGTGCCAGTAGTAGCGGGAGGGCCGGGGAGCTGTTTTTT
CASSSGRAGELFF
>-|TRBV7-8|TRBD2|TRBJ2-5
TGTGCCAGCAGCCTTTTTTCCGGGACTAGCGCCATAAAAGAGACCCAGTACTTC
CASSLFSGTSAIKETQYF
>few|TRBV29-1|-|TRBJ1-2
TGCAGCGTTTTCCGGGAGCTTTATGGCTACACCTTC
CSVFRELYGYTF
>-|TRBV5-4|-|TRBJ1-1
TGTGCCAGCAGCTTGTCCCTCTTAGGGGACACTGAAGCTTTCTTT
CASSLSLLGDTEAFF
>-|TRBV6-5|-|TRBJ1-4
TGTGCCAGCAGTCAGACTTCAGGGGTGGAAAAACTGTTTTTT
CASSQTSGVEKLFF
>-|TRBV19|-|TRBJ1-6
TGTGCCAGTAGTATATCGGCGGGTGCCGGGTCACCCCTCCACTTT
CASSISAGAGSPLHF
>-|TRBV4-1|TRBD1|TRBJ2-3
TGCGCCAGCAGCCAAGATGTACCCGCGGGAACAGGGGGAAACACAGATACGCAGTATTTT
CASSQDVPAGTGGNTDTQYF
>-|TRBV5-4|-|TRBJ1-1
TGTGCCAGCAGCTTGGACAGGGAGTCTGAAGCTTTCTTT
CASSLDRESEAFF
>-|TRBV5-1|TRBD2|TRBJ2-2
TGCGCCAGCAGCGTAAGGACTAGCGGGAGGTCGAACACCGGGGAGCTGTTTTTT
CASSVRTSGRSNTGELFF
>-|TRBV3-1/TRBV3-2|-|TRBJ2-2
TGTGCCAGCAGCTACAGAACCGGGGAGCTGTTTTTT
CASSYRTGELFF
>few|TRBV30|-|TRBJ1-6
TGTGCCTGGAGTGTACGGGTCGGGAGCTCCTATAATTCACCCCTCCACTTT
CAWSVRVGSSYNSPLHF
>-|TRBV9|TRBD1|TRBJ1-1
TGTGCCAGCAGCTCAGGGGGGATAGGTGAAGCTTTCTTT
CASSSGGIGEAFF
>-|TRBV7-2|TRBD1|TRBJ1-6
TGTGCCAGCAGCCTAGACAGGGGGGCGCGTTCACCCCTCCACTTT
CASSLDRGARSPLHF
>-|TRBV19|-|TRBJ2-1
TGTGCCAGTAGGCCGATTTTGCGGGGCTACAATGAGCAGTTCTTC
CASRPILRGYNEQFF
>-|TRBV5-1|TRBD2|TRBJ2-1
TGCGCCAGCAGCCCCGCTGGCGGGGGGGCGTCTGAGCAGTTCTTC
CASSPAGGGASEQFF
>many|TRBV29-1|-|TRBJ2-5
TGCAGCGTTGAAGACCCGCGGCTCCAAGAGACCCAGTACTTC
CSVEDPRLQETQYF